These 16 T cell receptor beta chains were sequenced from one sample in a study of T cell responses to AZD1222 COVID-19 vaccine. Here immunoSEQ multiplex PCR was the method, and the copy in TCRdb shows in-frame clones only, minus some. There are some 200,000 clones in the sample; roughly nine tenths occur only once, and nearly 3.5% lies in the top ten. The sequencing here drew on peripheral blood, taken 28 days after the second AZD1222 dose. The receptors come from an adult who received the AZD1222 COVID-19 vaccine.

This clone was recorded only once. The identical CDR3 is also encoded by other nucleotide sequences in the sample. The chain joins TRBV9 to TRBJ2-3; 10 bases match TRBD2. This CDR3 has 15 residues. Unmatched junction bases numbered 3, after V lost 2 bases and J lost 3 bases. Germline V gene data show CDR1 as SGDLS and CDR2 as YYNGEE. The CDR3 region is CASSVLAGVTDTQYF. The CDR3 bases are TGTGCCAGCAGCGTCCTAGCGGGAGTGACAGATACGCAGTATTTT.

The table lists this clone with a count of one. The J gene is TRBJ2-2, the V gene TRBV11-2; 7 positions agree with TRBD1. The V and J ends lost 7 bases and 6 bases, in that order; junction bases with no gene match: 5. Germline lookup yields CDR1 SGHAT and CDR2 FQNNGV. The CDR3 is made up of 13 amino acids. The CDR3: CASTGTAAGELFF. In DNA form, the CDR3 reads TGTGCCAGCACCGGGACAGCGGCCGGGGAGCTGTTTTTT. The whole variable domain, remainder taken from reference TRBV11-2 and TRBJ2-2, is EAGVAQSPRYKIIEKRQSVAFWCNPISGHATLYWYQQILGQGPKLLIQFQNNGVVDDSQLPKDRFSAERLKGVDSTLKIQPAKLEDSAVYLCASTGTAAGELFFGEGSRLTVL.

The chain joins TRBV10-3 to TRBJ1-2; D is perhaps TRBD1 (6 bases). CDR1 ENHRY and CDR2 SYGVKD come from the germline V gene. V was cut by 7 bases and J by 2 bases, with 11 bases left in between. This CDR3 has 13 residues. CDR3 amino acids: CAITLDRNYGYTF. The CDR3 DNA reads TGTGCCATCACCCTGGACAGAAACTATGGCTACACCTTC.

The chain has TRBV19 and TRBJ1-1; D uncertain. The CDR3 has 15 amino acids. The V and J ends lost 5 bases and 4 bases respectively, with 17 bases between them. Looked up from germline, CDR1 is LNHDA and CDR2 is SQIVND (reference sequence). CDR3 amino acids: CASSSLGRVPTEAFF. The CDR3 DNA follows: TGTGCCAGTAGTTCCCTCGGTAGGGTACCCACTGAAGCTTTCTTT.

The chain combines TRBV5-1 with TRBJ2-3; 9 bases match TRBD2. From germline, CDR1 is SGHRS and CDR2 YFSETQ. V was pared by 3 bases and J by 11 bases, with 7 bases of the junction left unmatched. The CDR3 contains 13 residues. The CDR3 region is CASSSGTSLEQYF. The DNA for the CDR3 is TGCGCCAGCAGCTCAGGGACTAGCCTTGAGCAGTATTTT.

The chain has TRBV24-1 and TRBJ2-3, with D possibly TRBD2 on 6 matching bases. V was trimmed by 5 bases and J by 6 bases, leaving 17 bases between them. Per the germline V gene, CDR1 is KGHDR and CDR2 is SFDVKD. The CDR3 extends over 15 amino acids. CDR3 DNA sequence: TGTGCCACCAGTGGGGCCGGGCCCGCGGGGGATACGCAGTATTTT. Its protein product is CATSGAGPAGDTQYF.

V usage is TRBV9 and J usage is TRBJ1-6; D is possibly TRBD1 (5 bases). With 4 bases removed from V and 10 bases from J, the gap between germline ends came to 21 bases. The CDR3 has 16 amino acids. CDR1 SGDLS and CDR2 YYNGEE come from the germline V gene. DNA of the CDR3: TGTGCCAGCAGCCCCAGCCGATGGGGCGACCGGTCACCCCTCCACTTT. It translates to CASSPSRWGDRSPLHF.

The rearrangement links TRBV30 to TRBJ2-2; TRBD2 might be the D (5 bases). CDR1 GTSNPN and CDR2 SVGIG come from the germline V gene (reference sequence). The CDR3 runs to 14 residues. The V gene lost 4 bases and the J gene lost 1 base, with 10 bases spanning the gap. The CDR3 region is CAWNREKNTGELFF. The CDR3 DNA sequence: TGTGCCTGGAACCGGGAAAAGAACACCGGGGAGCTGTTTTTT.

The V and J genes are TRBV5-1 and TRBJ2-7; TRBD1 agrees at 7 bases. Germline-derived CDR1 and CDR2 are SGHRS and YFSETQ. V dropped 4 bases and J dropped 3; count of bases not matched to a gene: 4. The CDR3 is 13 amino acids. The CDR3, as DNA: TGCGCCAGCAGCGGGGACAGTTTCTACGAGCAGTACTTC. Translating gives CASSGDSFYEQYF.

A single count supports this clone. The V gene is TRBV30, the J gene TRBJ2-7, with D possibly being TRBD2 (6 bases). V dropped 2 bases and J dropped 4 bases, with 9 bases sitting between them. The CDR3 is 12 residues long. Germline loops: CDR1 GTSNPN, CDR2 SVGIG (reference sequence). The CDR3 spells CAWSLGGYEQYF. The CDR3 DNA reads TGTGCCTGGAGTTTAGGAGGGTACGAGCAGTACTTC.

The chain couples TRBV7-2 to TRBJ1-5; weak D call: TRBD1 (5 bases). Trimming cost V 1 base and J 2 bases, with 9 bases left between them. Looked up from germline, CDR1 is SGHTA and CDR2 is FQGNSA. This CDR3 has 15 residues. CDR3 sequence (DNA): TGTGCCAGCAGCTTAGGAGGGGCTGGCAATCAGCCCCAGCATTTT. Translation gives CASSLGGAGNQPQHF.

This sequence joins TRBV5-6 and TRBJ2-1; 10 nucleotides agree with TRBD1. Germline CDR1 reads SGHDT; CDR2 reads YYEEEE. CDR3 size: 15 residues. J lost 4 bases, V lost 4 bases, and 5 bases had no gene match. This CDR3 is CASSLDRGQYNEQFF. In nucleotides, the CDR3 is TGTGCCAGCAGCCTCGACAGGGGGCAATACAATGAGCAGTTCTTC.

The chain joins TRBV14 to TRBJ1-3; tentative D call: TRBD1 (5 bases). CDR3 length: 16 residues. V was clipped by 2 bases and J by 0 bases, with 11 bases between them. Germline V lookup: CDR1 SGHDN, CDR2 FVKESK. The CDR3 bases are TGTGCCAGCAGCCAATTAACAGGTCTCTCTGGAAACACCATATATTTT. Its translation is CASSQLTGLSGNTIYF.

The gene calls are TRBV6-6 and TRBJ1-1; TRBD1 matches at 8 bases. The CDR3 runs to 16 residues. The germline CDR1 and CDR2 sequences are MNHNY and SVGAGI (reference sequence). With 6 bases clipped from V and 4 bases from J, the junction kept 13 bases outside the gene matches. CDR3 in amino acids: CASSFVTGEVITEAFF. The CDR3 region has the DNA TGTGCCAGCAGCTTCGTGACAGGGGAAGTAATCACTGAAGCTTTCTTT.

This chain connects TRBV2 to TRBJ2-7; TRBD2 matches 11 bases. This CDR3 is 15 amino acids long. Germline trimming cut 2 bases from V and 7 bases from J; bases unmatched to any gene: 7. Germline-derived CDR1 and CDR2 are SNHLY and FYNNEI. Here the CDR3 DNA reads TGTGCCAGCAGTGAAACAGGGCTAGCGGGAGGAGAGCAGTACTTC. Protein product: CASSETGLAGGEQYF.

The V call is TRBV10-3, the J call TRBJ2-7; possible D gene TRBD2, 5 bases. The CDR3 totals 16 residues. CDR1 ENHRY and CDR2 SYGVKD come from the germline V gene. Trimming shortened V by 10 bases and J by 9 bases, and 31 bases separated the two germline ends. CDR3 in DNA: TGTGCCACCTCTATCGTTTGGGCGGGTGATTCCTCGGCGCAGTACTTC. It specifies CATSIVWAGDSSAQYF.